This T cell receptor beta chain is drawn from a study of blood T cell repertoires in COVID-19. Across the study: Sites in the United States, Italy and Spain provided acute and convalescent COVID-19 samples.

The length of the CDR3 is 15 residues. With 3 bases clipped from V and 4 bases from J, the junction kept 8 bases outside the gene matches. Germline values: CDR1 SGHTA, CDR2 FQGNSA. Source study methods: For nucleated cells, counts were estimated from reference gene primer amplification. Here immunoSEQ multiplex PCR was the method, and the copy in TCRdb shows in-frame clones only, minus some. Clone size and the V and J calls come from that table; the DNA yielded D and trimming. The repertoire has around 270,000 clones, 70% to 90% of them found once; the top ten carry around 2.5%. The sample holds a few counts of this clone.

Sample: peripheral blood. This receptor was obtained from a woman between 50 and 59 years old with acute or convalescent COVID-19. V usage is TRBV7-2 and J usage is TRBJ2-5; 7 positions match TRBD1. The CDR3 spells CASSLSVAGGETQYF. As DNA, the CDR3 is TGTGCCAGCAGCTTGAGCGTTGCAGGGGGAGAGACCCAGTACTTC.